The 14 T cell receptor beta chains presented below share a single source sample, sequenced in a study of T cell responses to AZD1222 COVID-19 vaccine (dated by TCRdb to the early 2020s). The library was generated by the immunoSEQ multiplex PCR assay. The clones in this table, taken by TCRdb from immuneACCESS, are in-frame only. Not every clone is retained; where verified, under half of the shortfall comes from an unresolved V gene, and the cause of the rest is unknown. This sample comprises about 150,000 clones, just over 90% of them detected only once. The ten largest clones take up approximately 3% of the sample. The sample's time point, from its label and the paper: baseline before first vaccination. The material sequenced was peripheral blood, taken on day 0 of AZD1222 vaccination. All receptors come from an adult in good health.

The rearrangement links TRBV5-1 to TRBJ2-7, with TRBD2 matching over 10 bases. V was pared by 4 bases and J by 4 bases, with 11 bases of the junction left unmatched. The CDR3 extends over 16 amino acids. Germline values: CDR1 SGHRS, CDR2 YFSETQ. The CDR3 DNA is TGCGCCAGCAGCAGCCCATTTGGACTAGCGGATTACGAGCAGTACTTC. It codes for CASSSPFGLADYEQYF.

The chain couples TRBV7-2 to TRBJ2-7; a possible D gene is TRBD1 (6 bases). This CDR3 is 14 amino acids long. Looked up from germline, CDR1 is SGHTA and CDR2 is FQGNSA. V gave up 4 bases and J gave up 4 bases, with 14 bases separating them. The chain's CDR3 is CASSWDTAIYEQYF. In DNA, the CDR3 is TGTGCCAGCAGCTGGGACACGGCGATATACGAGCAGTACTTC.

This clone was detected only once. The rearrangement joins TRBV11-2 to TRBJ1-1; 7 positions match TRBD1. The germline gives CDR1 SGHAT, CDR2 FQNNGV. J lost 1 base, V lost 3 bases, and 8 bases had no gene match. The length of the CDR3 is 16 residues. The CDR3 bases are TGTGCCAGCAGCTTTGATCCCGGGACAGCGAACACTGAAGCTTTCTTT. Its protein is CASSFDPGTANTEAFF.

This rearrangement joins TRBV5-1 to TRBJ2-2; 12 bases are shared with TRBD2. The germline V gene encodes CDR1 SGHRS and CDR2 YFSETQ. J was trimmed by 4 bases and V by 4 bases; bases with no gene match: 2. This CDR3 comprises 15 residues. CDR3 DNA sequence: TGCGCCAGCAGCCGGACTAGCGGGACCACCGGGGAGCTGTTTTTT. Translating it yields CASSRTSGTTGELFF. The full variable domain, its missing parts supplied by reference TRBV5-1 and TRBJ2-2, is KAGVTQTPRYLIKTRGQQVTLSCSPISGHRSVSWYQQTPGQGLQFLFEYFSETQRNKGNFPGRFSGRQFSNSRSEMNVSTLELGDSALYLCASSRTSGTTGELFFGEGSRLTVL.

This clone has only one observation. The V gene is TRBV4-2, the J gene TRBJ2-3; tentatively, D is TRBD1 or TRBD2 (6 bases each). V was clipped by 0 bases and J by 2 bases, with 12 bases between them. Germline V CDR1 and CDR2: LGHNA, YNFKEQ. The CDR3 runs to 16 residues. The DNA of the CDR3 is TGTGCCAGCAGCCAAGAAAAGGGGGGATACACAGATACGCAGTATTTT. Its translation: CASSQEKGGYTDTQYF.

The rearrangement joins TRBV6-2 or TRBV6-3 to TRBJ2-1; the D gene is possibly TRBD1 (5 bases). V was pared by 5 bases and J by 13 bases, with 18 bases between. CDR3 length equals 13 residues. CDR1 is MNHEY and CDR2 is SVGEGT in the germline V gene. CDR3 sequence: CASSQGKGLRQFF. The CDR3 region has the DNA TGTGCCAGCAGTCAGGGAAAGGGTCTGAGACAGTTCTTC.

The CDR3: CAIHHQGRGNTIYF. The CDR3, as DNA: TGTGCCATCCACCATCAGGGCCGCGGAAACACCATATATTTT. The chain is built from TRBV6-5 and TRBJ1-3, with D perhaps matching TRBD1 (5 bases). CDR3 size: 14 residues. Germline V gene lookup returns CDR1 MNHEY and CDR2 SVGAGI. The V and J ends lost 10 bases and 4 bases respectively, with 17 bases between them.

The chain employs TRBV5-1 and TRBJ2-3; 10 bases are shared with TRBD2. This CDR3 is built from 15 residues. Unmatched junction bases numbered 4, after V lost 3 bases and J lost 3 bases. Looked up from germline, CDR1 is SGHRS and CDR2 is YFSETQ. Written as DNA, the CDR3 is TGCGCCAGCAGCTCCACTAGCGGGGCTACAGATACGCAGTATTTT. Translating it yields CASSSTSGATDTQYF.

V is TRBV27 and J is TRBJ1-1; possible D gene TRBD1, 6 bases. Deletions cut 8 bases from V and 4 bases from J, with 14 bases between. The CDR3 length is 13 residues. CDR1 is MNHEY and CDR2 is SMNVEV in the germline V gene (reference sequence). The CDR3 protein is CASGIAGATEAFF. As DNA, the CDR3 is TGTGCCAGCGGGATCGCAGGGGCCACTGAAGCTTTCTTT.

V and J are TRBV18 and TRBJ1-1; D unresolved. The V and J ends lost 2 bases and 2 bases respectively, with 15 bases between them. Per germline, CDR1 KGHSH and CDR2 LQKENI. CDR3 length: 16 residues. DNA for the CDR3: TGTGCCAGCTCACCAGTCTCCCCAGGCGGCAACACTGAAGCTTTCTTT. Translation: CASSPVSPGGNTEAFF.

The V call is TRBV30, the J call TRBJ2-1; D gene ambiguous. Germline values: CDR1 GTSNPN, CDR2 SVGIG (reference sequence). The CDR3 is 14 residues long. Trimming cost V 1 base and J 7 bases, with 14 bases left between them. CDR3 in amino acids: CAWSGQSSRNEQFF. The DNA for the CDR3 is TGTGCCTGGAGTGGCCAGAGTAGTAGAAATGAGCAGTTCTTC.

This clone was recorded only once. This chain links TRBV6-2 or TRBV6-3 with TRBJ1-1; the D gene is possibly TRBD1 (6 bases). The CDR3 consists of 20 residues. Germline V gives CDR1 MNHEY, CDR2 SVGEGT. Trimming pared 2 bases from V and 0 bases from J, leaving 25 bases between. CDR3 sequence (DNA): TGTGCCAGCAGTTACCCCTCTCGAAGGACAGAGGGGAGCATGAACACTGAAGCTTTCTTT. Amino acid sequence: CASSYPSRRTEGSMNTEAFF.

The rearrangement uses TRBV6-2 or TRBV6-3 and TRBJ1-3, with D perhaps matching TRBD1 (5 bases). Between the trimmed V and J ends, which lost 2 bases and 1 base, there was a span of 21 bases. The germline V gene encodes CDR1 MNHEY and CDR2 SVGEGT. The CDR3 is made up of 19 amino acids. The CDR3 coding sequence is TGTGCCAGCAGTTACCCCACGGGGCAGAGCTTCACGTCTGGAAACACCATATATTTT. Translating it yields CASSYPTGQSFTSGNTIYF.

This clone appeared once. The chain links TRBV29-1 to TRBJ1-2, with D hard to call. CDR1 is SQVTM and CDR2 is ANQGSEA in the germline V gene. This CDR3 is 14 amino acids long. V was shortened by 3 bases and J by 4 bases, with 15 bases between the two germline ends. CDR3 nucleotide sequence: TGCAGCGTTGATGGGGTGACCGGAACCTATGGCTACACCTTC. Its translation: CSVDGVTGTYGYTF.